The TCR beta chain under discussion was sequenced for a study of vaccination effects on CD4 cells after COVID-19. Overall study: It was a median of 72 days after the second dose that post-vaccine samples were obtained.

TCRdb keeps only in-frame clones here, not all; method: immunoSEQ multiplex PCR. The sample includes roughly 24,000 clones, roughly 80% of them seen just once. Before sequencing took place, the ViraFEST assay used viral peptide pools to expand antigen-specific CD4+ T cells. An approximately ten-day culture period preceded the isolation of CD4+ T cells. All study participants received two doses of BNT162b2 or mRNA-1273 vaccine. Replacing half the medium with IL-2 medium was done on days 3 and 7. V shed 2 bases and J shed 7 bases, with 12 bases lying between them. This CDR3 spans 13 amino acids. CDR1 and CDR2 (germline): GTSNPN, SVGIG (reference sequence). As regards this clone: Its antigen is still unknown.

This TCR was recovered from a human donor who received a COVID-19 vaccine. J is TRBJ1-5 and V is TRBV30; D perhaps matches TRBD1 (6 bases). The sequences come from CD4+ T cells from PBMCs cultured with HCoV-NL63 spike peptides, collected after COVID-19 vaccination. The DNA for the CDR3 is TGTGCCTGGAGTAGGGGGACCGGACAGCCCCAGCATTTT. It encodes CAWSRGTGQPQHF.